What follows are 15 T cell receptor beta chains derived from one specimen sequenced in a study of radiotherapy plus CTLA-4 blockade in lung cancer. The table came from immunoSEQ multiplex PCR; TCRdb's copy has only in-frame clones and leaves some out. The sample lists 95,000 to 150,000 clones; about 90% were seen once. The starting material was peripheral blood, obtained from a patient treated with radiotherapy plus ipilimumab. These receptors were taken from a human donor with non-small cell lung cancer that progressed on radiotherapy plus ipilimumab.

This sequence joins TRBV9 and TRBJ1-4; TRBD1 agrees at 12 bases. Germline CDR1 is SGDLS and CDR2 is YYNGEE. The V and J ends lost 4 bases and 8 bases, in that order; junction bases with no gene match: 9. The CDR3 extends over 16 amino acids. CDR3 in DNA: TGTGCCAGCAGCTCGGGACAGGGGGCGCGAAGGGAAAAACTGTTTTTT. Residues: CASSSGQGARREKLFF.

The CDR3 sequence is CASSKGHRGHFVPGANVLTF. CDR3 in DNA: TGTGCCAGCAGCAAAGGCCACAGGGGGCACTTTGTCCCTGGGGCCAACGTCCTGACTTTC. The V gene is TRBV21-1, the J gene TRBJ2-6; TRBD1, as called in the table, went unchecked against the DNA. TRBV21-1 is tagged as a pseudogene. This CDR3 has 20 residues.

CDR3 bases: TGTGCCAGCAGGGCATGGGGACAGACGACTAGCACAGATACGCAGTATTTT. This translates into CASRAWGQTTSTDTQYF. The chain links TRBV2 to TRBJ2-3, with 7 bases lining up with TRBD1. Losses at the gene ends were 6 bases for V and 0 bases for J; bases not matched to a gene: 12. CDR3 length: 17 amino acids. Looked up from germline, CDR1 is SNHLY and CDR2 is FYNNEI.

V usage is TRBV6-5 and J usage is TRBJ2-1, with D possibly TRBD2 on 5 matching bases. The CDR3 length is 15 residues. Trimming removed 0 bases at V and 4 bases at J, with 10 bases between. Germline V lookup: CDR1 MNHEY, CDR2 SVGAGI. CDR3 residues: CASSYSRTGYNEQFF. The CDR3 region has the DNA TGTGCCAGCAGTTACTCGAGGACTGGATACAATGAGCAGTTCTTC.

This chain connects TRBV12-5 to TRBJ2-6; possibly TRBD2 for D (5 bases). V gave up 1 base and J gave up 2 bases, with 15 bases separating them. Per germline, CDR1 LGHNT and CDR2 FRNRAP. The CDR3 contains 18 residues. The CDR3 loop is CASGLGVSGVTGANVLTF. The CDR3 DNA reads TGTGCTAGTGGTTTGGGGGTTTCCGGGGTTACTGGGGCCAACGTCCTGACTTTC.

V is TRBV6-1 and J is TRBJ1-2, with a tentative D call TRBD1 (5 bases). The CDR3 covers 14 residues. Germline loops: CDR1 MNHNS, CDR2 SASEGT. Trimming stripped 7 bases from V and 8 bases from J, with 20 bases between. The CDR3 sequence: CASKGSGQGVGYTF. Here the CDR3 DNA reads TGTGCCAGCAAGGGGTCAGGGCAGGGAGTGGGCTACACCTTC.

Remarks on this clone: This CDR3 is also generated by other DNA sequences in the sample. The chain joins TRBV6-5 to TRBJ2-7; D is ambiguous. The CDR3 is 14 amino acids. Trimming stripped 3 bases from V and 2 bases from J, with 11 bases between. Germline CDR1 and CDR2: MNHEY and SVGAGI. CDR3 nucleotide sequence: TGTGCCAGCAGTTATTCGGGTAGAGCCTACGAGCAGTACTTC. This encodes CASSYSGRAYEQYF.

The chain carries TRBV19 and TRBJ2-4, with 7 bases aligning to TRBD2. CDR1 is LNHDA and CDR2 is SQIVND in the germline V gene (reference sequence). The trim removed 3 bases at V and 6 bases at J, leaving 14 bases unmatched. The CDR3 spans 17 residues. DNA of the CDR3: TGTGCCAGTAGTATCGAGGGGAGGGGTTGGCCGGGAAACATTCAGTACTTC. The encoded protein is CASSIEGRGWPGNIQYF.

The chain employs TRBV14 and TRBJ1-3; D is unresolved. V was clipped by 0 bases and J by 8 bases, with 11 bases between them. The CDR3 is 14 residues long. Germline values: CDR1 SGHDN, CDR2 FVKESK. As DNA, the CDR3 is TGTGCCAGCAGCCAAGATCTTACCCCGGACACCATATATTTT. This translates into CASSQDLTPDTIYF.

The gene calls are TRBV6-1 and TRBJ2-7; TRBD1 matches 7 bases. Germline V lookup: CDR1 MNHNS, CDR2 SASEGT. The ends lost 5 bases at V and 3 bases at J; junction bases unmatched: 10. The CDR3 extends over 15 amino acids. The CDR3 sequence: CASSMTGTDFYEQYF. The CDR3 bases are TGTGCCAGCAGTATGACCGGGACAGACTTCTACGAGCAGTACTTC.

The chain carries TRBV18 and TRBJ1-4; possible D gene TRBD1, 5 bases. This CDR3 is built from 13 residues. Germline V gene data show CDR1 as KGHSH and CDR2 as LQKENI. The V end was cut by 8 bases, the J end by 2 bases, with 9 bases between. The CDR3, as DNA: TGTGCCAGCCGCCGACAGACTAATGAAAAACTGTTTTTT. Translation: CASRRQTNEKLFF.

V usage is TRBV5-5 and J usage is TRBJ1-5; no firm D call. Trimming took off 1 base at V and 5 bases at J, with 10 bases between the two ends. The germline CDR1 and CDR2 sequences are SGHKS and YYEKEE (reference sequence). This CDR3 spans 14 amino acids. The DNA for the CDR3 is TGTGCCAGCAGCTTGTCGGTTACCCATCAGCCCCAGCATTTT. Translated, it gives CASSLSVTHQPQHF.

The chain links TRBV5-1 to TRBJ2-1; D unresolved. V lost 4 bases and J lost 5, with 7 bases in between. The CDR3 runs 12 residues. Germline V gene sequence: CDR1 SGHRS, CDR2 YFSETQ. CDR3 in amino acids: CASSPGDNEQFF. The CDR3 DNA is TGCGCCAGCAGCCCCGGAGACAATGAGCAGTTCTTC.

The CDR3 bases are TGTGCCAGCTCACCTCTGGACAGCAAAGAGACCCAGTACTTC. Translated, it gives CASSPLDSKETQYF. V is TRBV18 and J is TRBJ2-5, with D maybe TRBD1 (6 bases). Trimming pared 3 bases from V and 3 bases from J, leaving 11 bases between. The CDR3 is 14 residues long. Germline V CDR1 and CDR2: KGHSH, LQKENI.

The gene calls are TRBV30 and TRBJ2-3; D gene uncertain. CDR1 is GTSNPN and CDR2 is SVGIG in the germline V gene (reference sequence). The CDR3 contains 13 residues. Trimming took off 8 bases at V and 0 bases at J, with 12 bases between the two ends. CDR3 loop: CAVRRPSTDTQYF. Here the CDR3 DNA reads TGTGCCGTTAGGAGACCCAGCACAGATACGCAGTATTTT.